The sequence of this TCR beta chain was determined in a study of blood T cell repertoires in COVID-19. Study-level background: The study drew acute and convalescent COVID-19 samples from the United States, Italy and Spain. The analysed material was cDNA or gDNA that came from T cells, B-cell-depleted T cells, or PBMCs.

Original analysis: Reference gene primer amplification yielded estimated nucleated cell counts. Measured with immunoSEQ multiplex PCR; TCRdb has only the in-frame clones, and not every one. V and J calls and clone size come straight from that table; D and trimming were deduced from the DNA. The top ten clones hold over 3.5% of a sample with around 130,000 clones, around 87% of them seen once. This CDR3 comprises 11 residues. The germline V gene has CDR1 MNHEY and CDR2 SVGAGI. The trim removed 6 bases at V and 5 bases at J, leaving 1 base unmatched. The sample consisted of peripheral blood. The origin of this receptor is an older woman with acute or convalescent COVID-19. The gene calls are TRBV6-5 and TRBJ2-7, with TRBD1 matching 7 bases. The CDR3 coding sequence is TGTGCCAGCAGCCAGGGGGACGAGCAGTACGTC. Its translation is CASSQGDEQYV.